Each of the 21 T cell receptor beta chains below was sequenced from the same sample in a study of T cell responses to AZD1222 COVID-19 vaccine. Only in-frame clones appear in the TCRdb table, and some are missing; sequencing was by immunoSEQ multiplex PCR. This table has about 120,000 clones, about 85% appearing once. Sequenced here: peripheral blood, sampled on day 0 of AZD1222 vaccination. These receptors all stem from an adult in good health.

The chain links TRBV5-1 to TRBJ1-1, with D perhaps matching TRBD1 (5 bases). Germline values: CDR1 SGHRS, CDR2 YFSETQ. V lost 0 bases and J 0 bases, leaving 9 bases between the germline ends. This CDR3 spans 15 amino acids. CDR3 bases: TGCGCCAGCAGCTTGGCCCCAGGGTTGAACACTGAAGCTTTCTTT. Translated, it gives CASSLAPGLNTEAFF.

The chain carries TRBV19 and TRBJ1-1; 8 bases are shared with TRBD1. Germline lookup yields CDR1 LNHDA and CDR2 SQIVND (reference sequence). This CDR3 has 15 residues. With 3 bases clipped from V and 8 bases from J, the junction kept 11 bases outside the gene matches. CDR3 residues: CASSIVFGDRSEAFF. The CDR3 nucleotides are TGTGCCAGTAGTATCGTGTTCGGGGACAGGAGCGAAGCTTTCTTT.

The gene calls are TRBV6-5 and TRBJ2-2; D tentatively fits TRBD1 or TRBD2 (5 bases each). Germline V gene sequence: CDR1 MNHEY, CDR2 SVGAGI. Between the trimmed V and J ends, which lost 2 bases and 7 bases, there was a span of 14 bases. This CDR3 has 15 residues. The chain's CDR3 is CASSYTGAVNGELFF. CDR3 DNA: TGTGCCAGCAGTTACACCGGGGCGGTTAACGGGGAGCTGTTTTTT.

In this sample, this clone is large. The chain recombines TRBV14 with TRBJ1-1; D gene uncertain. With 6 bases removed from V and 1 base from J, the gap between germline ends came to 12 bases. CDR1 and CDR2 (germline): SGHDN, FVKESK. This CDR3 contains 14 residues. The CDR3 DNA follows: TGTGCCAGCAGAGATTTGGGGAAGAACACTGAAGCTTTCTTT. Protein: CASRDLGKNTEAFF.

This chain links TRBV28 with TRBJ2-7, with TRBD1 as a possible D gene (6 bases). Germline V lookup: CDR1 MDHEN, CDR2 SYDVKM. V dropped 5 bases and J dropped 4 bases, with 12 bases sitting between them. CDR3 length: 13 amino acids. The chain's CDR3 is CASSPSGQYEQYF. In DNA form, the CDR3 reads TGTGCCAGCAGTCCGAGCGGACAGTACGAGCAGTACTTC.

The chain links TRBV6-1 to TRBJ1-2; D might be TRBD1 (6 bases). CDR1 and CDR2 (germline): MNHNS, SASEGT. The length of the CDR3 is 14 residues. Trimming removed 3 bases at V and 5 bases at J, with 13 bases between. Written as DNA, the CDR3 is TGTGCCAGCAGTGAGATGACAGGTTCTTATGGCTACACCTTC. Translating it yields CASSEMTGSYGYTF.

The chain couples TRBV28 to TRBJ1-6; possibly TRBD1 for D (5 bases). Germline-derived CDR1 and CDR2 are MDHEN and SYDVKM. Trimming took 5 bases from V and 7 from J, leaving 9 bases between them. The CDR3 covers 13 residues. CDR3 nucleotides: TGTGCCAGCAGTGGGGGGAAGAATTCACCCCTCCACTTT. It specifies CASSGGKNSPLHF.

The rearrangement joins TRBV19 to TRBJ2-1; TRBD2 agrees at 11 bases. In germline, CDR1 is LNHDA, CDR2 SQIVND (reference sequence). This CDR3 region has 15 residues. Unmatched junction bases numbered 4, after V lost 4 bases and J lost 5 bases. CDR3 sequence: CASSTRLAGNNEQFF. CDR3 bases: TGTGCCAGTAGTACTCGACTAGCGGGGAACAATGAGCAGTTCTTC.

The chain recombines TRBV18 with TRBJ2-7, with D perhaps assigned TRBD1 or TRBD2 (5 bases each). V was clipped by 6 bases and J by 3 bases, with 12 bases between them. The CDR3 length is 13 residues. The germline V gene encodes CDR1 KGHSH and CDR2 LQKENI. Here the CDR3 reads CASSPGTGYEQYF. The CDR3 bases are TGTGCCAGCTCGCCCGGGACGGGCTACGAGCAGTACTTC.

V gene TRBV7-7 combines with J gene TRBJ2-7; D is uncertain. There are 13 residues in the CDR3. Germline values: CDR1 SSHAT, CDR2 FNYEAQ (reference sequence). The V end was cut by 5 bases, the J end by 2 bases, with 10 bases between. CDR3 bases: TGTGCCAGCAGCCTGGCGGAAACCTACGAGCAGTACTTC. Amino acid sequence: CASSLAETYEQYF.

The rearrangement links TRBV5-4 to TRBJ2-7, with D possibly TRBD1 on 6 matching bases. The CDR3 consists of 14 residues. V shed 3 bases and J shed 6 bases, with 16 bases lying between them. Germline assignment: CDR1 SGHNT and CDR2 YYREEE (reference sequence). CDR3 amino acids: CASSSTGTWGEQYF. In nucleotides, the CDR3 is TGTGCCAGCAGCTCCACCGGGACATGGGGCGAGCAGTACTTC.

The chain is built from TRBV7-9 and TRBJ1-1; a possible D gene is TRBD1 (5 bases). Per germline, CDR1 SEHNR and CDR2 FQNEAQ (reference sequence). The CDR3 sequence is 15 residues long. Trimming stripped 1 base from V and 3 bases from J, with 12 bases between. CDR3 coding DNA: TGTGCCAGCAGCTTAGGTCAGGGAATGGACACTGAAGCTTTCTTT. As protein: CASSLGQGMDTEAFF.

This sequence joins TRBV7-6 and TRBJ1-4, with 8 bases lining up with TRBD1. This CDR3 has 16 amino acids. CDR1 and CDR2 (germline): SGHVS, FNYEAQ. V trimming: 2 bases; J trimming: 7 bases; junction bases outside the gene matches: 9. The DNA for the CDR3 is TGTGCCAGCAGCTTAAGAAGTAACGGACAGGGTGAAAAACTGTTTTTT. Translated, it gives CASSLRSNGQGEKLFF.

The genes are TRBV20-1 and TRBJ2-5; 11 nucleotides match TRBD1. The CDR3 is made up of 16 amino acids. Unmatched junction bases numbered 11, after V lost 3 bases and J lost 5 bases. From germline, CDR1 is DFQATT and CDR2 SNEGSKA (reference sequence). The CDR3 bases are TGCAGTGCTAGTTCCCGGGACAGGGGGGTTTCGGAGACCCAGTACTTC. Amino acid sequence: CSASSRDRGVSETQYF.

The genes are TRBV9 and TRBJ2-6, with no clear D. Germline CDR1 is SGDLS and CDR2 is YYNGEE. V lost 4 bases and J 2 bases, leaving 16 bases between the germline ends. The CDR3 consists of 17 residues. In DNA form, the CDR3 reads TGTGCCAGCAGCCCCCTCGGAACTATAACTGGGGCCAACGTCCTGACTTTC. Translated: CASSPLGTITGANVLTF.

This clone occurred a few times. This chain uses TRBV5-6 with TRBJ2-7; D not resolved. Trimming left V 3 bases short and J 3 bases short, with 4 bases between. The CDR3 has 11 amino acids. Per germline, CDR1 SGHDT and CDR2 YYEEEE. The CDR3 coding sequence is TGTGCCAGCAGCTACTACTACGAGCAGTACTTC. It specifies CASSYYYEQYF.

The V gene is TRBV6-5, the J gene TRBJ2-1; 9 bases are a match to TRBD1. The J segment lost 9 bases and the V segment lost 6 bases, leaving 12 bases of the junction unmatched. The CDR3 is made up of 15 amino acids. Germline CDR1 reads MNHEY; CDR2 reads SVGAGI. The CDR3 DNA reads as TGTGCCAGCAGAGTTCCGGGACAGGGAAGGGGTGAGCAGTTCTTC. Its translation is CASRVPGQGRGEQFF.

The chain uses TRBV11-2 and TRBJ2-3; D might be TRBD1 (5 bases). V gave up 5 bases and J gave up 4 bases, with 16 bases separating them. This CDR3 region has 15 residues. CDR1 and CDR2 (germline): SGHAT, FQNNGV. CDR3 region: CASSTTGYVSDTQYF. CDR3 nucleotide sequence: TGTGCCAGCAGCACAACAGGTTATGTCTCAGATACGCAGTATTTT.

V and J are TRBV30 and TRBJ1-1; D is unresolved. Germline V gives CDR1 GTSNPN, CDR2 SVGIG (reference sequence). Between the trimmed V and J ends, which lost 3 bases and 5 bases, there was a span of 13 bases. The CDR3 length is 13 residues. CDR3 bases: TGTGCCTGGAGGTTAACCCTAGGGACTGAAGCTTTCTTT. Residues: CAWRLTLGTEAFF.

The CDR3 spells CASSLGTGGGHTQYF. The CDR3 region has the DNA TGCGCCAGCAGCTTGGGAACGGGGGGTGGCCATACGCAGTATTTT. The genes are TRBV5-1 and TRBJ2-3, with 7 positions matching TRBD2. The V and J ends lost 0 bases and 7 bases, in that order; junction bases with no gene match: 8. Germline loops: CDR1 SGHRS, CDR2 YFSETQ. The CDR3 covers 15 residues.

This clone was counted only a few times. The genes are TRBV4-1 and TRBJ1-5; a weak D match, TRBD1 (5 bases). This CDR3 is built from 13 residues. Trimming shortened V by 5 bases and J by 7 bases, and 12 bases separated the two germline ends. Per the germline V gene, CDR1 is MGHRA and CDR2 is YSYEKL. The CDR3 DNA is TGCGCCAGCAGCGATCCGGGGCCCCAGCCCCAGCATTTT. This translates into CASSDPGPQPQHF.